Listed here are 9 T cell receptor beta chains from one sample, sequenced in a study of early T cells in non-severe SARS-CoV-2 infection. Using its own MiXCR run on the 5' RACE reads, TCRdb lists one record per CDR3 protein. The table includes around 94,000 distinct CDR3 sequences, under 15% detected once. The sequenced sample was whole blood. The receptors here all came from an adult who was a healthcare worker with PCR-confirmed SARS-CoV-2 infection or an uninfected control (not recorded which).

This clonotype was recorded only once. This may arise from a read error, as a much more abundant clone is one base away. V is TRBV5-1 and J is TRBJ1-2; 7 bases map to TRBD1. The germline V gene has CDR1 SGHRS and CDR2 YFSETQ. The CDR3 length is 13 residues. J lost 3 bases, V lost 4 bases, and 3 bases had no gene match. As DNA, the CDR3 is TGCGCCAGCAGCCCGGGACAGCACTATGGCTACACCTTC. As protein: CASSPGQHYGYTF.

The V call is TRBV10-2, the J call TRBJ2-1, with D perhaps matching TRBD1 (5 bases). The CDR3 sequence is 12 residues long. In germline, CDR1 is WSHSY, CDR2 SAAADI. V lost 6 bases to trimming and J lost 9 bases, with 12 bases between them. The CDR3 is CASRAGKSEQFF. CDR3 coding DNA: TGCGCCAGCAGAGCAGGGAAGAGTGAGCAGTTCTTC.

As DNA, the CDR3 is TGTGCCAGCAGTTTTGTATGGGGCGCGGGGGAGACCCAGTACTTC. Residues: CASSFVWGAGETQYF. The V call is TRBV28, the J call TRBJ2-5; a possible D gene is TRBD2 (6 bases). The CDR3 extends over 15 amino acids. Trimming stripped 3 bases from V and 5 bases from J, with 16 bases between. Germline V gives CDR1 MDHEN, CDR2 SYDVKM.

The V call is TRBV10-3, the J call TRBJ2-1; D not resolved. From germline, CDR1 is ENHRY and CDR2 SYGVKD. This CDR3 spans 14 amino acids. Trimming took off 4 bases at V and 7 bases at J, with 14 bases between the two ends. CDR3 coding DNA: TGTGCCATCAGTGGTGAACGGTTTGGGAATGAGCAGTTCTTC. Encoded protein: CAISGERFGNEQFF.

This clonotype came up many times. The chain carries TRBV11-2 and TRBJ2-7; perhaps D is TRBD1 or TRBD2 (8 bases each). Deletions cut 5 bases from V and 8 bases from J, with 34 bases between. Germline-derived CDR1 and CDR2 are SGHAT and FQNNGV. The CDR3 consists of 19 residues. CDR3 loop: CASSTYRDRPGREGNQQYF. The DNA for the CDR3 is TGTGCCAGCAGCACCTACCGGGACAGGCCCGGGAGGGAGGGGAATCAGCAGTACTTC.

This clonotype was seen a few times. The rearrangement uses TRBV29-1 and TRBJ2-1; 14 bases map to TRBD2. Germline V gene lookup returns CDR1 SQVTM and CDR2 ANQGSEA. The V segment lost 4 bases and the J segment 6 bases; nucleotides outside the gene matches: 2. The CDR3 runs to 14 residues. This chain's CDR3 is CSVVGLAGGNEQFF. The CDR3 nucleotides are TGCAGCGTTGTAGGACTAGCGGGAGGCAATGAGCAGTTCTTC.

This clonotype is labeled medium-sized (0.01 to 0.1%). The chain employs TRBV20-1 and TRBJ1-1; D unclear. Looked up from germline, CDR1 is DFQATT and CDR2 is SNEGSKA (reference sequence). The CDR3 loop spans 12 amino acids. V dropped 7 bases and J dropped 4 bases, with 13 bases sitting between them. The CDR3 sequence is CSVRYIGTEAFF. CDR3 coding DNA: TGCAGTGTAAGATATATCGGCACTGAAGCTTTCTTT.

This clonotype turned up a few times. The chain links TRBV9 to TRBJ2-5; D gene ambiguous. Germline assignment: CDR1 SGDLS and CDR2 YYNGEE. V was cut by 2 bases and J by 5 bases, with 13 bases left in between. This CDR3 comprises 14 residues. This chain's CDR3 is CASSVKGFGETQYF. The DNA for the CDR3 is TGTGCCAGCAGCGTTAAAGGCTTCGGGGAGACCCAGTACTTC. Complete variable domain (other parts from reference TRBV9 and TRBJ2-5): DSGVTQTPKHLITATGQRVTLRCSPRSGDLSVYWYQQSLDQGLQFLIQYYNGEERAKGNILERFSAQQFPDLHSELNLSSLELGDSALYFCASSVKGFGETQYFGPGTRLLVL.

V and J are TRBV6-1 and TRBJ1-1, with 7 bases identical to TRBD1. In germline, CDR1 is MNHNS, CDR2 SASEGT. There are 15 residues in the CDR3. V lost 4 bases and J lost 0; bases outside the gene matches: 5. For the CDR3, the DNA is TGTGCCAGCAGTGTAGAGGGACAGCTGAACACTGAAGCTTTCTTT. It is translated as CASSVEGQLNTEAFF.